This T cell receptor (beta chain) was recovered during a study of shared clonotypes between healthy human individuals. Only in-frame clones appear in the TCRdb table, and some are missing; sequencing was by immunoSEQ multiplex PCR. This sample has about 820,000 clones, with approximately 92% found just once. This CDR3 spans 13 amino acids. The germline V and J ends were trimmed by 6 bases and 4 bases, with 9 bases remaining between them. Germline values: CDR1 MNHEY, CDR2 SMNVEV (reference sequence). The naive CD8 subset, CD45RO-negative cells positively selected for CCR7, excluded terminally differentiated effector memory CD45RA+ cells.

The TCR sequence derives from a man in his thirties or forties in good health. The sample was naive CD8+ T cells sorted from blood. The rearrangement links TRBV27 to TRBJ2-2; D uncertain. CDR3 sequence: CASSLKPTGELFF. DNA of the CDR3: TGTGCCAGCAGCCTAAAACCCACCGGGGAGCTGTTTTTT.